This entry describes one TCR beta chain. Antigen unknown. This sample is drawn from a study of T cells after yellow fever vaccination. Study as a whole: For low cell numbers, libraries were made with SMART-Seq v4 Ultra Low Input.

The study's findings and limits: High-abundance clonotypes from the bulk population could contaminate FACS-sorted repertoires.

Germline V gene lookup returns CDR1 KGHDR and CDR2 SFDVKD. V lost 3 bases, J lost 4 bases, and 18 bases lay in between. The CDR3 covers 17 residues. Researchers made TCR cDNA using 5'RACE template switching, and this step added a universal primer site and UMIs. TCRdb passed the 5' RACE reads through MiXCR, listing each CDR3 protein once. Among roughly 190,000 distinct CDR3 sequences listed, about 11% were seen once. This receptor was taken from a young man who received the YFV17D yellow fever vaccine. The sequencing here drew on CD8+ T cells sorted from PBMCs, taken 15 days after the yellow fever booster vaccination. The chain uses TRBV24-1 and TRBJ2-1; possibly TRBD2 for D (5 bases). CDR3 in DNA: TGTGCCACCAGTGATCCGCAAAACGGCGGGTTATACAATGAGCAGTTCTTC. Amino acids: CATSDPQNGGLYNEQFF.